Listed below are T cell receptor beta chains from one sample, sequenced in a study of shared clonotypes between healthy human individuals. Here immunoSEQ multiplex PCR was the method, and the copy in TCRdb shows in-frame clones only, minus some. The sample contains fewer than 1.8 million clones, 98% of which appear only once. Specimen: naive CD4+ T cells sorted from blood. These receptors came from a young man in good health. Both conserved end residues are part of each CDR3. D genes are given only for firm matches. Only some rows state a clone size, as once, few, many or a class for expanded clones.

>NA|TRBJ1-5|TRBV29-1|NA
TGCAGCGTTCAGTGGGGGAATCAGCCCCAGCATTTT
CSVQWGNQPQHF
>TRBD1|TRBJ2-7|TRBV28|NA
TGTGCCAGTCTCCCAGGCGGACAGGGGGGGAGTTACGAGCAGTACTTC
CASLPGGQGGSYEQYF
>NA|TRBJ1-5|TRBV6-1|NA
TGTGCCAGCAGTGAAAGAATACAGACCGATAGCAATCAGCCCCAGCATTTT
CASSERIQTDSNQPQHF
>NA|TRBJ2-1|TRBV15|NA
TGTGCCAACGGGAGCTCCTACAATGAGCAGTTCTTC
CANGSSYNEQFF
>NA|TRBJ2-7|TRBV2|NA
TGTGCCAGCAGTGGGTTTGACGAGCAGTACTTC
CASSGFDEQYF
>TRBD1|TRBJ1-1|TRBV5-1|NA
TGCGCCGGCCGAAAACCGGGACAGGGGCTCGCTGAAGCTTTCTTT
CAGRKPGQGLAEAFF
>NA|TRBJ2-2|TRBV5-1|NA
TGCGCCAGCACCCGACAGGGAGGCACCGGGGAGCTGTTTTTT
CASTRQGGTGELFF
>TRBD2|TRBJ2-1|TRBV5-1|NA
TGCGCCAGCAGCAGGGGACTAGCGGGAGCGAGCTCCTACAATGAGCAGTTCTTC
CASSRGLAGASSYNEQFF
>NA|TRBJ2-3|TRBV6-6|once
TGTGCCAGCATCAACGACATATTCGCAGATACGCAGTATTTT
CASINDIFADTQYF
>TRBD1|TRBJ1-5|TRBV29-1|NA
TGCAGCGTTGGACAGGGGGTTGGAGAGCCCCAGCATTTT
CSVGQGVGEPQHF
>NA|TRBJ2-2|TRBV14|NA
TGTGCCAGCAGCCAGTTGGACGGGAACACCGGGGAGCTGTTTTTT
CASSQLDGNTGELFF
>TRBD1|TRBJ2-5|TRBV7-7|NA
TGTGCTAGCAGCTGGGACAGGGATGAGACCCAGTACTTC
CASSWDRDETQYF
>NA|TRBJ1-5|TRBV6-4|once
TGTGCCAGCAGTGACTTTTTGGGGAATCAGCCCCAGCATTTT
CASSDFLGNQPQHF
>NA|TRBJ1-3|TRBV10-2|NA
TGCGCCAGCACAACAGGGAGCTCTGGAAACACCATATATTTT
CASTTGSSGNTIYF
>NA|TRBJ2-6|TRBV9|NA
TGTGCCAGCAGCGTACGCGTCGGCTCTGGGGCCAACGTCCTGACTTTC
CASSVRVGSGANVLTF
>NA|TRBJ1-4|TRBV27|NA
TGTGCCAGCAGTTTAGCGGTATGGGAAAAACTGTTTTTT
CASSLAVWEKLFF
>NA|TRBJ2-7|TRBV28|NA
TGTGCCAGCAGTTTTCCTCAGGGAAGCTACGAGCAGTACTTC
CASSFPQGSYEQYF
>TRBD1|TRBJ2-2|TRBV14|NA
TGTGCCAGCAGTACTGACAGGGGTTGGTCCGGGGAGCTGTTTTTT
CASSTDRGWSGELFF
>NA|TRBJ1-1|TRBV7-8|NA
TGTGCCAGCAGCCCCGGCTGGGGGTCGCGGGCTTTCTTT
CASSPGWGSRAFF
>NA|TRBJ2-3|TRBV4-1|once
TGCGCCAGCAGCCAAGATGTCGGTAGGAAGGCGCAGTATTTT
CASSQDVGRKAQYF
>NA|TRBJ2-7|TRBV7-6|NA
TGTGCCAGCAGCCCCGGACAGATGTCCTACGAGCAGTACTTC
CASSPGQMSYEQYF
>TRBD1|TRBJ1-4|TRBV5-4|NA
TGTGCCAGCAGCTCGACAGGGAAAAAGGAAAAACTGTTTTTT
CASSSTGKKEKLFF
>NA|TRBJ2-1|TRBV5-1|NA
TGCGCCAGCGCCCCCGGGACTGGATCCGTCAATGAGCAGTTCTTC
CASAPGTGSVNEQFF
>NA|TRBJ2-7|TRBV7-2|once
TGTGCCAGCAGCCTTAGCCCTACTGTGCAGTACTTC
CASSLSPTVQYF
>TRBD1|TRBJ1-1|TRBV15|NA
TGTGCCACCAGCCCCACAGGGGTAGGTGAAGCTTTCTTT
CATSPTGVGEAFF
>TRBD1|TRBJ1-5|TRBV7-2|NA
TGTGCCAGCAGCTCCGGGACAGGGGGCTTTGGTCAGCCCCAGCATTTT
CASSSGTGGFGQPQHF
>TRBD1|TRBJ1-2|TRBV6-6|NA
TGTGCCAGCAGCTTTGATCAAGGACAGGGACTCCATGGCTACACCTTC
CASSFDQGQGLHGYTF
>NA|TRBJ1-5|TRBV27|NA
TGTGCCAGCAGTTTAAGTTCGGGACCCCAGCATTTT
CASSLSSGPQHF
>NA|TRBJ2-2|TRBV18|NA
TGTGCCAGCTCACCGGTAGGGAACACCGGGGAGCTGTTTTTT
CASSPVGNTGELFF
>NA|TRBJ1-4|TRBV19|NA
TGTGCCAGTAGTGGCCTGCGCGGAGCAACTAATGAAAAACTGTTTTTT
CASSGLRGATNEKLFF
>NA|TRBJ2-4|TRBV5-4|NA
TGTGCCAGCGCTCGAGAGGTCTCCAAAAACATTCAGTACTTC
CASAREVSKNIQYF
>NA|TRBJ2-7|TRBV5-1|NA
TGCGCCAGCAGCTTGAGCCCTCACGAGCAGTACTTC
CASSLSPHEQYF
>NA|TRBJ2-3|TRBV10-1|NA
TGCGCCAGCAGTGAGTCTTCCCATTCCAAAGATACGCAGTATTTT
CASSESSHSKDTQYF
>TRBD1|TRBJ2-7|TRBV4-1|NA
TGCGCCAGCAGCCAAGCGAGACAGGGGAGCGTCCCCACGGCCTACGAGCAGTACTTC
CASSQARQGSVPTAYEQYF
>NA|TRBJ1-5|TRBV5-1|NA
TGCGCCAGCAGCTTAAATGGGGTCGATCAGCCCCAGCATTTT
CASSLNGVDQPQHF
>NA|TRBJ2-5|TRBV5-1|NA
TGCGCCAGCAGCTGGCTTTATGTTGAGACCCAGTACTTC
CASSWLYVETQYF
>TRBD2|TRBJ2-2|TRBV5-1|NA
TGCGCCAGCAGCTTCGGGGTAGCGGGAGACCGGGAGCTGTTTTTT
CASSFGVAGDRELFF
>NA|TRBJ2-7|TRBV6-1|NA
TGTGCCAGCAAAGCAGGGAGCTCCTACGAGCAGTACTTC
CASKAGSSYEQYF
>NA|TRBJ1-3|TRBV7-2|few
TGTGCCAGCAGCCCGGACAGCTCTGGAAACACCATATATTTT
CASSPDSSGNTIYF
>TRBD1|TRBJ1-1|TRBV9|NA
TGTGCCAGCAGCATTGGACAGGGTTGGGGCACTGAAGCTTTCTTT
CASSIGQGWGTEAFF
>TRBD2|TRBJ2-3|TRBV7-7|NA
TGTGCTAGCAGCCAAAGCGGGGCTAGCACAGATACGCAGTATTTT
CASSQSGASTDTQYF
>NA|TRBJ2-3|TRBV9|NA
TGTGCCAGCAGCGGGCGAGATACGCAGTATTTT
CASSGRDTQYF
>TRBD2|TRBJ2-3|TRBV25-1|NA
TGTGCCAGCAGTGATGGACTAGCGGGAGTTTTTTCAGATACGCAGTATTTT
CASSDGLAGVFSDTQYF
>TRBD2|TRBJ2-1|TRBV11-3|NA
TGTGCCAGCAGCTTAAGGTCCCCGGCTAGCGGGCTCTACAATGAGCAGTTCTTC
CASSLRSPASGLYNEQFF
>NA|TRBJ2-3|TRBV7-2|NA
TGTGCCAGCAGCTTAGGTCGGGGCGCGATGAGCCCAGATACGCAGTATTTT
CASSLGRGAMSPDTQYF
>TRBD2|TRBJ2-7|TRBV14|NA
TGTGCCAGCAGCCGGTTAGCGGGAGCTTTCGAGCAGTACTTC
CASSRLAGAFEQYF
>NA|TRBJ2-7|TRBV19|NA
TGTGCCAGTAGTCGCGTGGGGACAAAGTCCTACGAGCAGTACTTC
CASSRVGTKSYEQYF
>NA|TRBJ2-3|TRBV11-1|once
TGTGCCAGCAGCCAGAGGGGGGCTAGCGTTGATACGCAGTATTTT
CASSQRGASVDTQYF
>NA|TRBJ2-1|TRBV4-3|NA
TGCGCCAGCAGCCGAAGCCTCTTACGGGAGTCCTACAATGAGCAGTTCTTC
CASSRSLLRESYNEQFF
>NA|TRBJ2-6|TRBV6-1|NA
TGTGCCAGCAGGGAAGGGGCCCCTGGGGCCAACGTCCTGACTTTC
CASREGAPGANVLTF
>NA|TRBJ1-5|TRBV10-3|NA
TGTGCCATCAGTGACGGCACGGGAAATCAGCCCCAGCATTTT
CAISDGTGNQPQHF
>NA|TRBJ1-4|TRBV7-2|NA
TGTGCCAGCAGCTTAGCCGGACCCGGGTCACTGTTTTTT
CASSLAGPGSLFF
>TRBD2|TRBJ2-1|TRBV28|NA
TGTGCCAGCAGTTTAGGGGCTAGCGGGAGTCGGAATGAGCAGTTCTTC
CASSLGASGSRNEQFF